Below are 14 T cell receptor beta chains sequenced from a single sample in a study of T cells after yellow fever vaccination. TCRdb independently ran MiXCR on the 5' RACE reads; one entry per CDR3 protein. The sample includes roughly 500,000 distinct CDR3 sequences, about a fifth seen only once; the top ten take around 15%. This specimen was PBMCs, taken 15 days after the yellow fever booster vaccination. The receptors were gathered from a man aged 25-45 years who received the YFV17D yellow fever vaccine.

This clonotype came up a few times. The CDR3: CSAGGGRTVYEQYF. CDR3 coding DNA: TGCAGTGCGGGTGGGGGGCGCACGGTCTACGAGCAGTACTTC. The chain employs TRBV20-1 and TRBJ2-7, with D perhaps given as TRBD1 or TRBD2 (6 bases each). CDR3 length: 14 amino acids. Deletions cut 6 bases from V and 3 bases from J, with 18 bases between. The V gene's germline CDR1 is DFQATT and CDR2 SNEGSKA (reference sequence).

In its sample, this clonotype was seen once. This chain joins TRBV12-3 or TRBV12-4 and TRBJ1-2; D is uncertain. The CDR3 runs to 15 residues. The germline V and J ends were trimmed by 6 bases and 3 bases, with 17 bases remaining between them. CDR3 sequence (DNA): TGTGCCAGCAGCCGGACCCGGGCGCGCTACTATGGCTACACCTTC. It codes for CASSRTRARYYGYTF.

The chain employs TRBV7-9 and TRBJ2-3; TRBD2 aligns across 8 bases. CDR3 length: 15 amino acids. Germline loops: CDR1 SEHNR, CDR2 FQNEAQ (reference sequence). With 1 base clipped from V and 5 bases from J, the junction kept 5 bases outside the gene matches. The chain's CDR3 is CASSLDFLAGDTQYF. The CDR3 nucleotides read TGTGCCAGCAGCTTAGATTTCCTAGCGGGAGATACGCAGTATTTT.

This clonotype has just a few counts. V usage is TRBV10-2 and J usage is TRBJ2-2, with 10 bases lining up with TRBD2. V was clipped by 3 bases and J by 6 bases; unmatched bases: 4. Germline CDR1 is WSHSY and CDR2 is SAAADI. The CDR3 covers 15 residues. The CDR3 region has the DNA TGCGCCAGCAGTGAAGCTAGCGGGAGTCCCGGGGAGCTGTTTTTT. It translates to CASSEASGSPGELFF.

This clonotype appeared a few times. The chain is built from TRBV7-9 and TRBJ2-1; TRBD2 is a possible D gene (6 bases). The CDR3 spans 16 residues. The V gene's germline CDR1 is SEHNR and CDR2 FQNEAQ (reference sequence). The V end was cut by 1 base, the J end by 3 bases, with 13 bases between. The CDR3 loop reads CASSLVEGLLYNEQFF. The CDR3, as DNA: TGTGCCAGCAGCTTAGTGGAGGGACTCCTCTACAATGAGCAGTTCTTC.

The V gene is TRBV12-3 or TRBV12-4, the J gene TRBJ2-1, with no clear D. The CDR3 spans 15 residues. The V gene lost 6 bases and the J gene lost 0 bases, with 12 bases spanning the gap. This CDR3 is CASRSTRSSYNEQFF. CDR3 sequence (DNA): TGTGCCAGCAGGTCGACTCGGAGCTCCTACAATGAGCAGTTCTTC.

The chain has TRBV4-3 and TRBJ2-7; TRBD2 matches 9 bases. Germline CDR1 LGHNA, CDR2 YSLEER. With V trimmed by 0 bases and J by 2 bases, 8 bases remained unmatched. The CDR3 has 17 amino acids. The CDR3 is CASSQETLAGPPYEQYF. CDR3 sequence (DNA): TGCGCCAGCAGCCAAGAGACTCTAGCGGGGCCCCCCTACGAGCAGTACTTC.

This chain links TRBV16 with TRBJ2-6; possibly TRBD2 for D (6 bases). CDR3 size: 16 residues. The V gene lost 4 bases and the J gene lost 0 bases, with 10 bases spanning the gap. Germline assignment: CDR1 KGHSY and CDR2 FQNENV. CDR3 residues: CASSPTRGSGANVLTF. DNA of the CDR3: TGTGCCAGCAGCCCGACGCGGGGCTCTGGGGCCAACGTCCTGACTTTC.

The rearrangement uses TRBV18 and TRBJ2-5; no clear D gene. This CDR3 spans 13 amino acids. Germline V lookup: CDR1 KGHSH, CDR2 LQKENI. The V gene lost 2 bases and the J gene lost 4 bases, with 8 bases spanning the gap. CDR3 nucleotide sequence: TGTGCCAGCTCACCAGCTGTTAGAGAGACCCAGTACTTC. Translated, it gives CASSPAVRETQYF. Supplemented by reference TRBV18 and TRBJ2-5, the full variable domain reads NAGVMQNPRHLVRRRGQEARLRCSPMKGHSHVYWYRQLPEEGLKFMVYLQKENIIDESGMPKERFSAEFPKEGPSILRIQQVVRGDSAAYFCASSPAVRETQYFGPGTRLLVL.

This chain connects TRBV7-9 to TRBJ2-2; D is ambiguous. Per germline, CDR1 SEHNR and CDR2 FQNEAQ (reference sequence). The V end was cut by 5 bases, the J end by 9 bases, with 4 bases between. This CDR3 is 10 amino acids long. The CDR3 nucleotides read TGTGCCAGCAGCGACAGGGAGCTGTTTTTT. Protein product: CASSDRELFF. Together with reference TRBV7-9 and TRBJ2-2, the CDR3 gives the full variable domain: DTGVSQNPRHKITKRGQNVTFRCDPISEHNRLYWYRQTLGQGPEFLTYFQNEAQLEKSRLLSDRFSAERPKGSFSTLEIQRTEQGDSAMYLCASSDRELFFGEGSRLTVL.

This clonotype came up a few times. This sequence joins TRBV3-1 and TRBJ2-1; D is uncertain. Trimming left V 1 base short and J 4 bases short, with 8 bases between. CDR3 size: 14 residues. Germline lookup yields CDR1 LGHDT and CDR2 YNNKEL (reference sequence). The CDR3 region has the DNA TGTGCCAGCAGCCAAGGGAAGGGTTACAATGAGCAGTTCTTC. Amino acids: CASSQGKGYNEQFF.

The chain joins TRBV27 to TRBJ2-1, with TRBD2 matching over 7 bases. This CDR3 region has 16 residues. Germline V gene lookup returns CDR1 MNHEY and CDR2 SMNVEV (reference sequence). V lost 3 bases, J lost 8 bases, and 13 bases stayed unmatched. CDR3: CASSLSRDGGSYEQFF. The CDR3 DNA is TGTGCCAGCAGTTTGAGTAGGGACGGCGGGAGCTATGAGCAGTTCTTC.

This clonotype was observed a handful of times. CDR3 DNA sequence: TGTGCCAGCAGCTTAGGGTGGAGGGGGATACCCTACGAGCAGTACTTC. This codes for CASSLGWRGIPYEQYF. This chain links TRBV7-2 with TRBJ2-7; possibly TRBD1 or TRBD2 for D (6 bases each). From germline, CDR1 is SGHTA and CDR2 FQGNSA. This CDR3 is 16 amino acids long. V lost 1 base and J lost 2, with 15 bases in between.

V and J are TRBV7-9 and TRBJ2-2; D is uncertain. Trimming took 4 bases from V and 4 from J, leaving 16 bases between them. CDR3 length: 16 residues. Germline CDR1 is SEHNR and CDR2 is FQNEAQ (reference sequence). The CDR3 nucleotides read TGTGCCAGCAGCTCCGAACAGCCCATATTCACCGGGGAGCTGTTTTTT. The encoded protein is CASSSEQPIFTGELFF.